This T cell receptor (beta chain) was recovered during a study of shared clonotypes between healthy human individuals. Deletions cut 8 bases from V and 0 bases from J, with 19 bases between. The CDR3 covers 15 residues. From germline, CDR1 is GTSNPN and CDR2 SVGIG (reference sequence). Only in-frame clones appear in the TCRdb table, and some are missing; sequencing was by immunoSEQ multiplex PCR. In the table there are around 1,100,000 clones, 60% to 85% of which are singletons. The V and J genes are TRBV30 and TRBJ1-1, with D uncertain. The sequence was collected from a man between 18 and 29 years old in good health. Some clones in this sample may be carry-over from other donors' samples. Material: memory CD4+ T cells from PBMCs. The sample's subset: CD45RA-negative fraction. The CDR3 protein is CARSRPGSVNTEAFF. CDR3 DNA sequence: TGTGCCCGCTCCCGCCCAGGAAGTGTGAACACTGAAGCTTTCTTT.